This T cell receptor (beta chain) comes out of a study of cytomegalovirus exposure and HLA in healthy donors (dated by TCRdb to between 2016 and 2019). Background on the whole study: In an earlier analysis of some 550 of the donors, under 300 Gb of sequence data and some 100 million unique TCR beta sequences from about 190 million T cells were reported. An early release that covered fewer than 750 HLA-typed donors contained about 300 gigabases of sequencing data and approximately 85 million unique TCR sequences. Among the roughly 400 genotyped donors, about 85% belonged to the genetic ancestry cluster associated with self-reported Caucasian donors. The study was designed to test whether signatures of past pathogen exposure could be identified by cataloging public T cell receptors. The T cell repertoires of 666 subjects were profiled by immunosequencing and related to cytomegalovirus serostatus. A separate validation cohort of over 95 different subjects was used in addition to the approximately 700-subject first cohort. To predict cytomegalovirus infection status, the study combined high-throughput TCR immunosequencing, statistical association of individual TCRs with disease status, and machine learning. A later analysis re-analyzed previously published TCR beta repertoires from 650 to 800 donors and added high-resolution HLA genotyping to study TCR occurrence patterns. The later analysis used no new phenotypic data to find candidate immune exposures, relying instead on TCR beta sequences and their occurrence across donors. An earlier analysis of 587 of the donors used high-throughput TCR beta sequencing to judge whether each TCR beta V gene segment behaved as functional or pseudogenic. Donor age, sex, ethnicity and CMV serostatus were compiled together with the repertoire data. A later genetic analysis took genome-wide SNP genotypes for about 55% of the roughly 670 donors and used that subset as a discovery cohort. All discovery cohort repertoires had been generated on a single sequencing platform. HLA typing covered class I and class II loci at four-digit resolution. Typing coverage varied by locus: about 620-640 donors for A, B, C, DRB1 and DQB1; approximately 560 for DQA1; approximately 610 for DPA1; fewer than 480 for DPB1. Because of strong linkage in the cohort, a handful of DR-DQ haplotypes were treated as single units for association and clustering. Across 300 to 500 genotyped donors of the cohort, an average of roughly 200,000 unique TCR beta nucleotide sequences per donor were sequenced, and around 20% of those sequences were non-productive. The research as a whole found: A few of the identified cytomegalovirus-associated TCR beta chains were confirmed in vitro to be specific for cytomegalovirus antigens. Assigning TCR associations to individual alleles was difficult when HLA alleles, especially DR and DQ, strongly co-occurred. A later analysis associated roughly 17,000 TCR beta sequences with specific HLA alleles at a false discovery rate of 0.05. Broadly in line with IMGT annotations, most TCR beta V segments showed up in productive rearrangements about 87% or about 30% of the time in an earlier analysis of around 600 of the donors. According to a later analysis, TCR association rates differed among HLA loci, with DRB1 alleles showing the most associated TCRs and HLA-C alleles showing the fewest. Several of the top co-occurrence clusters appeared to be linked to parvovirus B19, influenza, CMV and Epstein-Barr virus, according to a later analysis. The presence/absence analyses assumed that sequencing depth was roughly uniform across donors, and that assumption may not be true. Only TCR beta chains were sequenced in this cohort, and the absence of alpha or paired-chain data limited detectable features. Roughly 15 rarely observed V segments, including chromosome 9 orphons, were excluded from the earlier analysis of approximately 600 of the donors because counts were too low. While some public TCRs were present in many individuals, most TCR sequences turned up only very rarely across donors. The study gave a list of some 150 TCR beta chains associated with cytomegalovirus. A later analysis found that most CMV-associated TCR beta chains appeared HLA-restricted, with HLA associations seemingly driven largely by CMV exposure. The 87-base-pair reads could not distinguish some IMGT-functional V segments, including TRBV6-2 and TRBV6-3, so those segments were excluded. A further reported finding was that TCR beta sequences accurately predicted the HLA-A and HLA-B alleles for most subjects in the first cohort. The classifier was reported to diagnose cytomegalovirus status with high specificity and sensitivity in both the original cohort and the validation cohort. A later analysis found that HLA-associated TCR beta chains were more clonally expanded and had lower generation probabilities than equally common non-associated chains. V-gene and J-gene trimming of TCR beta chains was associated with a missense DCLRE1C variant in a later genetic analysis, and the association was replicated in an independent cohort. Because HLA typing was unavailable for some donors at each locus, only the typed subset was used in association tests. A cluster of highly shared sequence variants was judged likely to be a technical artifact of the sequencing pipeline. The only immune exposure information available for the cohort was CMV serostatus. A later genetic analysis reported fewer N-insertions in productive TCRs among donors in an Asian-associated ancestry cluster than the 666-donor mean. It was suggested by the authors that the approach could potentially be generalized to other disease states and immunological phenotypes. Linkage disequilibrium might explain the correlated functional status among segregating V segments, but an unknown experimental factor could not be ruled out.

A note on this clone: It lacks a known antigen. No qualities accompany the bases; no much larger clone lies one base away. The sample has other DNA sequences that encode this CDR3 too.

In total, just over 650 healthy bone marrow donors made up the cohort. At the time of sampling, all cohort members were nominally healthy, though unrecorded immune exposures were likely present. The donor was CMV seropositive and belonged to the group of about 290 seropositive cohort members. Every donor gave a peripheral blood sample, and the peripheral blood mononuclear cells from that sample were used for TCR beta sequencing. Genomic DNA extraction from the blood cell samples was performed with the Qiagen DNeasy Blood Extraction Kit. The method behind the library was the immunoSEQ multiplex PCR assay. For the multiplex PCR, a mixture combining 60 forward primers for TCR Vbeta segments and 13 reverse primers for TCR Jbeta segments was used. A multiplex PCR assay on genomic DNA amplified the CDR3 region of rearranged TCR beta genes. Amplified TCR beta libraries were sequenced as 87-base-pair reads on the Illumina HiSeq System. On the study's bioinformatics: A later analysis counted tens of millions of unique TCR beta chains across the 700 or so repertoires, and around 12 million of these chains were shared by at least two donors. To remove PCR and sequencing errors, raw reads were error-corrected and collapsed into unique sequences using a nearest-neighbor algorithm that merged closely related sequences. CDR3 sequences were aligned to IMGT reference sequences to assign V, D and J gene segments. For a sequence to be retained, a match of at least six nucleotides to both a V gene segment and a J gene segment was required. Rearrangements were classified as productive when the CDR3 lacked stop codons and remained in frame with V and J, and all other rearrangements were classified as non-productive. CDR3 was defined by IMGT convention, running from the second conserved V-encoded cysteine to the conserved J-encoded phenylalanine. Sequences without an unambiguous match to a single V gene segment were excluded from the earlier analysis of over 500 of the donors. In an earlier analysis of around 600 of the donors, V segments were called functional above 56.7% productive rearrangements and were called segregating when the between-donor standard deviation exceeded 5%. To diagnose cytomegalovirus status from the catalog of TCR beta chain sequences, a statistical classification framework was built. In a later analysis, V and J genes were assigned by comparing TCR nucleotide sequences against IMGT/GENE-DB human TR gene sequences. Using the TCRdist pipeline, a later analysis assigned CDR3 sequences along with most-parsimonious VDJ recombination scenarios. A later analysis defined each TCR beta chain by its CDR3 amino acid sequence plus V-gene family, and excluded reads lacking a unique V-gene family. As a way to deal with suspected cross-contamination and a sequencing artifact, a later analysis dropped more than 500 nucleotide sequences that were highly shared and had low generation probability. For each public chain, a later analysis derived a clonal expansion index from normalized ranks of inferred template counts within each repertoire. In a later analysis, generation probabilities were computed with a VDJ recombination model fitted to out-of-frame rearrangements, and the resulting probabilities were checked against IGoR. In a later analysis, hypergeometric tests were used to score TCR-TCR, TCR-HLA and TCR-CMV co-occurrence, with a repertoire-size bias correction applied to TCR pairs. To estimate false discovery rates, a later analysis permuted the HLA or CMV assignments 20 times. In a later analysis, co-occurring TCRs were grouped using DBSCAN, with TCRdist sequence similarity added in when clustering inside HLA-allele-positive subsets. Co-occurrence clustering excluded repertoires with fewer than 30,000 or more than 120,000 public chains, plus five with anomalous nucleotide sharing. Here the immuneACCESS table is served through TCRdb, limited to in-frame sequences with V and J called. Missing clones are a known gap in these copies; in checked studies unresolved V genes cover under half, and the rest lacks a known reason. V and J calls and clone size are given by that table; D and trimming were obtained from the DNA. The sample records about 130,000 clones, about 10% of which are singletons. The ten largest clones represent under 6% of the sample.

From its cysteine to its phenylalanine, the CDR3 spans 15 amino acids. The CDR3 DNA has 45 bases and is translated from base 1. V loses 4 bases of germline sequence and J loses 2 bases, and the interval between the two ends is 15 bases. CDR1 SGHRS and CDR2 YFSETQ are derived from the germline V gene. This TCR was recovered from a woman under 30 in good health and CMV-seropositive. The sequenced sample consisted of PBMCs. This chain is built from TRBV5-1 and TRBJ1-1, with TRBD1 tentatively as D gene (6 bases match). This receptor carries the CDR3 CASSISGTPNTEAFF. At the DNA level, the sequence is TGCGCCAGCAGCATATCCGGGACACCAAACACTGAAGCTTTCTTT.